A selection of T cell receptor beta chains follows, all from one sample in a study of T-cell reconstitution after alpha-beta-depleted transplantation in children. TCRdb reprocessed the PCR reads via MiXCR and lists one record per CDR3 protein. Counted here are hundreds of thousands of distinct CDR3 sequences, approximately 10% occurring once; the ten biggest clones make up about 4%. Specimen: PBMCs from the stem cell graft donor, collected from the stem cell graft. Receptors originate from a human donor who donated a stem cell graft to a child with acute myeloid leukemia. CDR3s include the opening cysteine and the closing phenylalanine or tryptophan. The D gene is left open where the match is weak. The size entry is marked missing in some rows and otherwise reads once, few, many or a size class.

v_call: TRBV6-5; j_call: TRBJ2-5; d_call: NA; clone_size: many; cdr3_nt: TGTGCCAGCAGTTACGGGGGGAAAGAGACCCAGTACTTC; cdr3_aa: CASSYGGKETQYF
v_call: TRBV9; j_call: TRBJ2-1; d_call: NA; clone_size: NA; cdr3_nt: TGTGCCAGCAGCTCCATCCGTAGCGGCCCCCAGGAGCAGTTCTTC; cdr3_aa: CASSSIRSGPQEQFF
v_call: TRBV5-1; j_call: TRBJ2-6; d_call: NA; clone_size: NA; cdr3_nt: TGTGCCAGCAGCTTGGATGCTGGGGCCAACGTCCTGACTTTC; cdr3_aa: CASSLDAGANVLTF
v_call: TRBV20-1; j_call: TRBJ2-5; d_call: NA; clone_size: many; cdr3_nt: TGCAGTGCCATTCCTTCCCATTTGGGCAGGGCAGCAGAGACCCAGTACTTC; cdr3_aa: CSAIPSHLGRAAETQYF
v_call: TRBV5-1; j_call: TRBJ2-2; d_call: NA; clone_size: NA; cdr3_nt: TGCGCCAGCAGTCAAACCGGGACAATAAACACCGGGGAGCTGTTTTTT; cdr3_aa: CASSQTGTINTGELFF
v_call: TRBV10-3; j_call: TRBJ2-5; d_call: TRBD2; clone_size: few; cdr3_nt: TGTGCCATCAGTGAGTCGAAGCGGGAGGGGGAGACCCAGTACTTC; cdr3_aa: CAISESKREGETQYF
v_call: TRBV12-5; j_call: TRBJ2-1; d_call: NA; clone_size: NA; cdr3_nt: TGTGCTAGTGGGACCACAGGATACTCCTACAATGAGCAGTTCTTC; cdr3_aa: CASGTTGYSYNEQFF
v_call: TRBV9; j_call: TRBJ2-3; d_call: TRBD2; clone_size: few; cdr3_nt: TGTGCCAGCAGCGTAGAGCTAGCGGGAGGCCCAAGGGATACGCAGTATTTT; cdr3_aa: CASSVELAGGPRDTQYF
v_call: TRBV6-2/TRBV6-3; j_call: TRBJ2-1; d_call: TRBD1; clone_size: NA; cdr3_nt: TGTGCCAGCAGGATAGACAGGGTATCCTACAATGAGCAGTTCTTC; cdr3_aa: CASRIDRVSYNEQFF
v_call: TRBV20-1; j_call: TRBJ2-5; d_call: TRBD2; clone_size: many; cdr3_nt: TGCAGTGCTAGAGATCCCGGGAGGGCCTCATCCCAGAAAGAGACCCAGTACTTC; cdr3_aa: CSARDPGRASSQKETQYF
v_call: TRBV7-9; j_call: TRBJ2-7; d_call: NA; clone_size: few; cdr3_nt: TGTGCCAGCAGCTCCCCCGGTGGATTCCACGAGCAGTACTTC; cdr3_aa: CASSSPGGFHEQYF
v_call: TRBV6-4; j_call: TRBJ2-1; d_call: NA; clone_size: NA; cdr3_nt: TGTGCCAGCAGTGAAGGGATAGCTCAGACCTACAATGAGCAGTTCTTC; cdr3_aa: CASSEGIAQTYNEQFF
v_call: TRBV10-3; j_call: TRBJ2-2; d_call: NA; clone_size: NA; cdr3_nt: TGTGCCACCCATGAGGGCAGGGGCACCGGGGAGCTGTTTTTT; cdr3_aa: CATHEGRGTGELFF